What follows are 2 T cell receptor beta chains derived from one specimen sequenced in a study of T cells after yellow fever vaccination. From the 5' RACE reads, TCRdb called clonotypes with MiXCR, one entry per CDR3 protein. The sample records fewer than 400,000 distinct CDR3 sequences, roughly 6.2% being singletons. Here the sequenced sample was PBMCs, taken 5 days after the yellow fever booster vaccination. The receptors were gathered from a man aged 30 to 39 who received the YFV17D yellow fever vaccine.

This clonotype appeared many times. The chain is built from TRBV15 and TRBJ2-1, with D possibly being TRBD1 (6 bases). This CDR3 is built from 14 residues. Trimming removed 1 base from V and 7 bases from J, with 11 bases in between. CDR1 and CDR2 (germline): LNHNV, YYDKDF (reference sequence). DNA for the CDR3: TGTGCCACCAGCAGAGCCAGGGGCCAGAATGAGCAGTTCTTC. Amino acids: CATSRARGQNEQFF.

This clonotype was counted at least ten times. The V call is TRBV19, the J call TRBJ2-5, with D hard to call. In germline, CDR1 is LNHDA, CDR2 SQIVND (reference sequence). Trimming took 4 bases from V and 4 from J, leaving 7 bases between them. There are 12 residues in the CDR3. CDR3 nucleotide sequence: TGTGCCAGTAGTAAGGCGAGAGAGACCCAGTACTTC. It is translated as CASSKARETQYF.